This record looks at one TCR beta chain sequence and its context. The antigen remains unidentified. The source of the sample is a study of Ad26.COV2.S vaccination and SARS-CoV-2 variants. Study context: Dosing was one shot or two shots 56 days apart.

TCRdb's copy holds only in-frame clones and misses some; the assay was immunoSEQ multiplex PCR. The sample has around 320,000 clones, about 82% seen once; the top ten hold about 2.1%. As for treatment: roughly 19 received Ad26.COV2.S at low or high dose, single or two shots; 5 received placebo; per-sample allocation not given. Collection of samples fell on day 63 after the first vaccine or placebo injection. The study, taken as a whole, reports: Reported findings describe substantial breadth in spike-specific CD8+ and CD4+ T cell responses following vaccination. Total T cell responses may have been underestimated by the TCR breadth and depth analyses.

The sequenced sample was peripheral blood, obtained in a trial of Ad26.COV2.S vaccine versus placebo. The TCR comes from a person aged 18-60 years who received the Ad26.COV2.S COVID-19 vaccine or a placebo.

As DNA, the CDR3 is TGTGCCAGTCTGACAGCCCTTTGGAATTCACCCCTCCACTTT. This codes for CASLTALWNSPLHF. The chain recombines TRBV27 with TRBJ1-6; D possibly corresponds to TRBD1 (5 bases). Trimming stripped 9 bases from V and 7 bases from J, with 16 bases between. Germline CDR1 and CDR2: MNHEY and SMNVEV (reference sequence). The CDR3 is made up of 14 amino acids.